This note documents a single T cell receptor (beta chain) sequence. Its antigen is still unknown. These data belong to a study of T cells in narcolepsy. Across the study: Donors had narcolepsy type 1 or type 2, or were healthy controls. Study results and caveats: Autoreactive HCRT-specific and TRIB2-specific clonotypes were marked in same-patient CSF-versus-blood CD4+ comparisons.

The CDR3 has 14 amino acids. V shed 4 bases and J shed 0 bases, with 9 bases lying between them. Germline values: CDR1 SNHLY, CDR2 FYNNEI. Generated by immunoSEQ multiplex PCR, the TCRdb table keeps only in-frame clones and is missing some. This sample has 26,000 or so clones; approximately 86% occur once, and the top ten carry 0.95% to 1.3%. The material sequenced was CD45RA- memory CD4+ T cells from PBMCs. The TCR comes from a human donor with narcolepsy. The chain is built from TRBV2 and TRBJ1-1; TRBD1 is a possible D gene (5 bases). CDR3 bases: TGTGCCAGCAGTGCTGAGGGGATGAACACTGAAGCTTTCTTT. Translated: CASSAEGMNTEAFF.